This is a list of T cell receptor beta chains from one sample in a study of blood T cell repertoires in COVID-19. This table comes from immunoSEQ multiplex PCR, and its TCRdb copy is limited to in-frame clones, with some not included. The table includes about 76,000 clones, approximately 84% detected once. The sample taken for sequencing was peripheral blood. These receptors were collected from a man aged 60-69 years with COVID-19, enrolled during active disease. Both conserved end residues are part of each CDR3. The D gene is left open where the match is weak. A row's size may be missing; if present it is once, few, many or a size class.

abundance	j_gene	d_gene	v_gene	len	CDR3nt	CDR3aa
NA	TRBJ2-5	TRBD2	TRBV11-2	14	TGTGCCAGCAGCTTAGGTTGGGGAGGGGAGACCCAGTACTTC	CASSLGWGGETQYF
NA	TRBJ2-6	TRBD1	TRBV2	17	TGTGCCAGCAGGACCGGGACAGGGAGCTCTGGGGCCAACGTCCTGACTTTC	CASRTGTGSSGANVLTF
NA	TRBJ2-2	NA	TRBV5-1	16	TGCGCCAGCAGCCTAACGGCGCAGGGGAACACCGGGGAGCTGTTTTTT	CASSLTAQGNTGELFF
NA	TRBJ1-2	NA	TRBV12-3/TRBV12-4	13	TGTGCCAGCAGTTCTCTTCCCCACCGGGGCTACACCTTC	CASSSLPHRGYTF
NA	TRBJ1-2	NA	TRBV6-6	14	TGTGCCAGCAGTACCCCGGACAGCGGATATGGCTACACCTTC	CASSTPDSGYGYTF
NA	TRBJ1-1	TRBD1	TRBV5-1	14	TGCGCCAGCACTCCGGGACAGGGAATATTAGAAGCTTTCTTT	CASTPGQGILEAFF
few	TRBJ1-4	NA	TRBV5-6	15	TGTGCCAGCAGCTTGGCAGGGTATGGTCGGGAAAAACTGTTTTTT	CASSLAGYGREKLFF
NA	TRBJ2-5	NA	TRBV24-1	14	TGTGCCACCAGTGATTTGAGCCCCCCGGAGACCCAGTACTTC	CATSDLSPPETQYF
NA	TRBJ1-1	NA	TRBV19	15	TGTGCCAGTATCCCGAGGGGGGGTCTGAACACTGAAGCTTTCTTT	CASIPRGGLNTEAFF
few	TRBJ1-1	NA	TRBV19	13	TGTGCCAGTACCCCGGGGGGGAGGGCTGAAGCTTTCTTT	CASTPGGRAEAFF
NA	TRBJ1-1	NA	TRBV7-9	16	TGTGCCAGCAGCCAGTCGCTAGGGGGAGCGAACACTGAAGCTTTCTTT	CASSQSLGGANTEAFF
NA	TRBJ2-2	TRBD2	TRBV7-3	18	TGTGCCAGCAGCCCCACTCTAGCGGGGGGGATAAACACCGGGGAGCTGTTTTTT	CASSPTLAGGINTGELFF
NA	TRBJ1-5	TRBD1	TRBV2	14	TGTGCCACCACGGACAGGGATAGCAATCAGCCCCAGCATTTT	CATTDRDSNQPQHF
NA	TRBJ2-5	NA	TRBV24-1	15	TGTGCCACCAGTGATTGGACCATAGGGGGAGAGACCCAGTACTTC	CATSDWTIGGETQYF
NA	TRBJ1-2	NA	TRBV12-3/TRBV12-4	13	TGTGCCAGCAGTGAGGGCCACTTGGTGGGCTACACCTTC	CASSEGHLVGYTF
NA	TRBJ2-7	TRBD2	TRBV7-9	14	TGTGCCGGCAGCCGACTAGCGGGACCCTACGAGCAGTACTTC	CAGSRLAGPYEQYF
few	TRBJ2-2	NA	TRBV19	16	TGTGCCAGTAGTTTGGGTACCGGGACTCTTACCGGGGAGCTGTTTTTT	CASSLGTGTLTGELFF
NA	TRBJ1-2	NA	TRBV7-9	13	TGTGCCAGCAGCTTACTAGGGGAGGGTGGCTACACCTTC	CASSLLGEGGYTF